The T cell receptor (beta chain) under discussion was sequenced for a study of blood T cell repertoires in COVID-19. The protocol was immunoSEQ multiplex PCR, while the TCRdb copy is restricted to in-frame clones and leaves out a portion. The sample lists 130,000 to 150,000 clones; roughly 89% were seen once. The CDR3 has 11 residues. The sequence came from a woman aged 45 to 65 with acute or convalescent COVID-19. The genes are TRBV23-1 and TRBJ1-4; D is undetermined. TRBV23-1 is an ORF; its function is uncertain. Sequencing input: peripheral blood. CDR3 sequence (DNA): TGCTCCCCCCAGTATAATGAAAAACTGTTTTTT. This encodes CSPQYNEKLFF.